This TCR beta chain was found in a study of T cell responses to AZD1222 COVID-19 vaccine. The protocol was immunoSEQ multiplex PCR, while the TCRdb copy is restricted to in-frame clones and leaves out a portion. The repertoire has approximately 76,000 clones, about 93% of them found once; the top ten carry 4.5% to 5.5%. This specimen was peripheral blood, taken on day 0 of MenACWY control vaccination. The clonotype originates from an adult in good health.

The CDR3 nucleotides read TGCAGCGCCGAAGGCGGGGCGGTGAACACTGAAGCTTTCTTT. Protein sequence: CSAEGGAVNTEAFF. This chain joins TRBV29-1 and TRBJ1-1; TRBD1 is a possible D gene (5 bases). CDR1 and CDR2 from the germline V gene are SQVTM and ANQGSEA. V was clipped by 7 bases and J by 0 bases, with 15 bases between them. The CDR3 loop spans 14 amino acids. Looking up the rest from reference TRBV29-1 and TRBJ1-1 gives the full variable domain: SAVISQKPSRDICQRGTSLTIQCQVDSQVTMMFWYRQQPGQSLTLIATANQGSEATYESGFVIDKFPISRPNLTFSTLTVSNMSPEDSSIYLCSAEGGAVNTEAFFGQGTRLTVV.